The clone carrying this TCR beta chain was observed a few times. The data are from a study of beta chain features in type 1 diabetes. The isolated RNA, all of it, was reverse transcribed, so expressed TCRB transcripts were what got sequenced. Here immunoSEQ multiplex PCR was the method, and the copy in TCRdb shows in-frame clones only, minus some. Of around 160,000 clones detected, roughly 48% appear once; the ten largest clones hold approximately 0.4%. CDR3 length equals 13 residues. CDR1 is KGHSH, CDR2 LQKENI, per germline. V was trimmed by 5 bases and J by 6 bases, leaving 11 bases between them. This receptor was identified in a man younger than 35 in good health. Source material: Tregs from blood. The rearrangement joins TRBV18 to TRBJ1-5; the D gene is possibly TRBD1 (5 bases). CDR3 region: CASSRQGGQPQHF. The DNA for the CDR3 is TGTGCCAGCTCAAGGCAGGGTGGTCAGCCCCAGCATTTT.